This TCR beta chain was sequenced during a study of T cells in Graves' hyperthyroidism and ophthalmopathy (dated by TCRdb to the late 2010s). For the study in its entirety: Peripheral blood was collected at initial diagnosis, before any treatment. To identify TCR V-J signatures that set the groups apart, the researchers used a discovery cohort of 95 to 100 patients, made up of roughly 40 with Graves' ophthalmopathy and about 59 with stable Graves' hyperthyroidism. The study also compared thyroid tissue and blood T-cell repertoires from 5 to 7 Graves' hyperthyroidism patients. The roughly 100 discovery patients were divided at random into training and test sets in a 7:3 ratio. Whether ophthalmopathy could be predicted prospectively was tested in an independent validation cohort made up of about 20 hyperthyroidism patients plus 17 patients who later progressed to ophthalmopathy. The paper reports TCR Vbeta CDR3 sequencing of roughly 140 peripheral blood samples: 43 ophthalmopathy, roughly 74 hyperthyroidism and approximately 17 progressor patients. Once sampling was done, hyperthyroidism patients were given methimazole at a starting dose of 30 mg daily, whereas ophthalmopathy patients were given high-dose intravenous methylprednisolone. Results and caveats for the whole study, not just this receptor: Most expanded thyroid clonotypes (frequency above 0.001) were also detected in blood, a finding suggesting that blood repertoires may reflect thyroid immune responses. Ophthalmopathy was separated from stable hyperthyroidism by a 13 V-J signature model, with around 90% sensitivity and 81% to 82% specificity obtained in cross-validation and 80%/75% obtained in testing. No statistical method was used to fix the sample size in advance, and group allocation was not hidden from the investigators. In validation, the model predicted progression to ophthalmopathy a median of approximately 6.6 months before onset, with around 70% sensitivity and 72.22% specificity.

Hyperthyroidism patients were aged 18 to 65 years and newly diagnosed, with disease duration of less than 2 months. The study excluded patients with uncontrolled infections, other autoimmune diseases, pregnancy or lactation. Diagnoses relied on clinical symptoms, serum thyroxine and TRAb, thyroid ultrasound and orbital computed tomography. Blood from progressor patients was collected at the time of first diagnosis with hyperthyroidism, before any ophthalmopathy symptoms had appeared. Ficoll-Paque density gradient centrifugation was used to isolate PBMCs from around 10 ml of fresh peripheral blood. Progressor patients were initially diagnosed with Graves' hyperthyroidism and developed ophthalmopathy during follow-up. Trizol reagent was used to extract total RNA, and RNA quality was then checked on an Agilent 2100 Bioanalyzer. This clonotype appeared many times. Its antigen target is currently unknown. No qualities accompany the bases; no much larger clone lies one base away.

Measured from the cysteine to the phenylalanine, the CDR3 is 12 residues long. Only the CDR3 part of the read is kept: 36 bases, read in frame from the first base. V and J lose 0 bases and 11 bases, and a span of 8 bases separates them. Based on the germline V gene (reference sequence), the CDR1 and CDR2 sequences are GTSNPN and SVGIG. TCR beta CDR3 regions were amplified from RNA transcripts. A first-round RT-PCR of the TCR CDR3 used the HTBI primer set with the Qiagen OneStep RT-PCR kit. The libraries were constructed in a second round of multiplex PCR and then size-selected and purified. Paired-end sequencing of the libraries was performed with 100 bp reads on an Illumina HiSeq2000. The study's own analysis went as follows. SOAPnuke was used to process the raw data, throwing out any read that contained adapters or uncalled bases, had a mean Phred below 15, or lacked an exact constant-primer or identifier match. High-quality paired reads were merged using COPE v1.2.5, and each unique nucleotide sequence was defined as a clonotype. Clonotypes were aligned to IMGT TRBV, TRBD and TRBJ reference segments using MiTCR v1.1. The analysis included only V-J combinations with a frequency above 0.0001, which together covered over 98% of the repertoires. A TCS score was defined as the ratio between F50 (clonal expansion) and ExV (chaos), using BLOSUM62-based TCRdist between CDR3 peptides within each V-J. Welch's t-statistics and random forest reduced fewer than 600 V-J features to roughly 13, which were used in a naive Bayes classifier (R e1071). TCRdb reran the public reads through fastp at Q25 and MiXCR, keeping productive beta chains. CDR3 protein sequences are deduplicated, and each keeps its most common genes and DNA. TCRdb assigned the V and J calls; the authors' analysis was not used. The sample yields about 270,000 distinct CDR3 sequences; less than 30% were counted once. Jointly, the top ten make up about 25% of the sample.

The V and J genes are TRBV30 and TRBJ1-6, with an unclear D gene assignment. The sequence was obtained from a man in his forties or fifties with Graves' hyperthyroidism that later progressed to Graves' ophthalmopathy. The sample consisted of blood. The CDR3 reads as follows: CAWSVPSTPLHF. At the DNA level, the sequence is TGTGCCTGGAGTGTACCCTCCACACCCCTCCACTTT.